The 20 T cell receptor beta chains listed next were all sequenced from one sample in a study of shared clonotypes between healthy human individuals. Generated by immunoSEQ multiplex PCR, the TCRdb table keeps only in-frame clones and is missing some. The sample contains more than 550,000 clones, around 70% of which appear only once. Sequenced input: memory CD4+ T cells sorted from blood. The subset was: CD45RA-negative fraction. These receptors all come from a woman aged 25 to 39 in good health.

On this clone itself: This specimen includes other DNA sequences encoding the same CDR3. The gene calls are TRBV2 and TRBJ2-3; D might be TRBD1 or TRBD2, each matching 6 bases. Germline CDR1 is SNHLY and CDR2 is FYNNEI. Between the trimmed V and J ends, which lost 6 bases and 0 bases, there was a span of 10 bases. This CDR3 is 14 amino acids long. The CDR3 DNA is TGTGCCAGCAGGCGGGACACTAGCACAGATACGCAGTATTTT. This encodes CASRRDTSTDTQYF. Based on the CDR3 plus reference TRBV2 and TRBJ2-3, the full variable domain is EPEVTQTPSHQVTQMGQEVILRCVPISNHLYFYWYRQILGQKVEFLVSFYNNEISEKSEIFDDQFSVERPDGSNFTLKIRSTKLEDSAMYFCASRRDTSTDTQYFGPGTRLTVL.

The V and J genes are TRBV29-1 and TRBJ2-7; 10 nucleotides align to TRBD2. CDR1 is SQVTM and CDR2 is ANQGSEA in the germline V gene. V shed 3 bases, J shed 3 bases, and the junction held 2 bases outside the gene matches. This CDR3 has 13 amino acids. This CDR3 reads CSVDSSGSYEQYF. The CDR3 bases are TGCAGCGTTGATTCTAGCGGGAGCTACGAGCAGTACTTC.

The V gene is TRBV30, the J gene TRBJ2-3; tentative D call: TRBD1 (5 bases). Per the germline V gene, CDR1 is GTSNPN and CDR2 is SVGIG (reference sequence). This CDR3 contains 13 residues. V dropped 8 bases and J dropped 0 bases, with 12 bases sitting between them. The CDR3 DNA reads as TGTGCCCTGGACAAAAGTAGCACAGATACGCAGTATTTT. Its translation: CALDKSSTDTQYF.

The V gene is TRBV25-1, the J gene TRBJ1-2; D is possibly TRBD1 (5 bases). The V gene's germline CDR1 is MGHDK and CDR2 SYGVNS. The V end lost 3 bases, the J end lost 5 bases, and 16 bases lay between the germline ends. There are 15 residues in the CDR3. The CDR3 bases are TGTGCCAGCAGTGAGCTGGGTCCAACAGGATATGGCTACACCTTC. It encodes CASSELGPTGYGYTF.

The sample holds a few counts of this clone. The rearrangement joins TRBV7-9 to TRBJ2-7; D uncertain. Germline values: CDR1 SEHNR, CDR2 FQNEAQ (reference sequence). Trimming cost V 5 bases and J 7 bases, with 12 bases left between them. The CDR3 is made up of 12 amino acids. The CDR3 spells CASSLLRGEQYF. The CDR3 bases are TGTGCCAGCAGCCTCTTACGTGGGGAGCAGTACTTC.

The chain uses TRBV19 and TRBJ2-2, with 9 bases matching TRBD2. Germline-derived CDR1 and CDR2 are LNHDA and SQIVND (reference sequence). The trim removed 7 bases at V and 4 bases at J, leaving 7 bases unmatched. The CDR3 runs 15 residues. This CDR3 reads CASTRGGGSTGELFF. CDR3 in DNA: TGTGCCAGTACCCGCGGGGGGGGCTCCACCGGGGAGCTGTTTTTT.

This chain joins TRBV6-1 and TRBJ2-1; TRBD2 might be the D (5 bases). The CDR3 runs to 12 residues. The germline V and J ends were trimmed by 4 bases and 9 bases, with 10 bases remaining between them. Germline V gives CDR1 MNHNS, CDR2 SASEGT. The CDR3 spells CASSASFLEQFF. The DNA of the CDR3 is TGTGCCAGCAGTGCTAGCTTCCTTGAGCAGTTCTTC.

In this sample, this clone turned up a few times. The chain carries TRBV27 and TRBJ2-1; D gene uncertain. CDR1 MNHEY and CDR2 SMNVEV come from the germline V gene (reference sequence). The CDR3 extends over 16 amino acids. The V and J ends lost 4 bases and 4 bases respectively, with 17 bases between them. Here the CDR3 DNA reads TGTGCCAGCAGTTGGTCAGATGCCCGCCAATACAATGAGCAGTTCTTC. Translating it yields CASSWSDARQYNEQFF.

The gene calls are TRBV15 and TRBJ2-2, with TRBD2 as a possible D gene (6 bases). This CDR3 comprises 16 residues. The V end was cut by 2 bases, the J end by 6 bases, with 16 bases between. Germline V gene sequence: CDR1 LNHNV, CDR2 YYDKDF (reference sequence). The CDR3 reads CATSRPRAGGPGELFF. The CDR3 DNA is TGTGCCACCAGCAGACCCCGGGCCGGGGGTCCCGGGGAGCTGTTTTTT.

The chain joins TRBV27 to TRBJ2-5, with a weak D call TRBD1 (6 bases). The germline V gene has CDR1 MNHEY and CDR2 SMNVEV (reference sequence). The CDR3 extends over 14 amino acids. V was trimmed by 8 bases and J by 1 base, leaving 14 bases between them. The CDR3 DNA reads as TGTGCCAGCGGACAGTGGGGGTTCCAAGAGACCCAGTACTTC. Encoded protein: CASGQWGFQETQYF.

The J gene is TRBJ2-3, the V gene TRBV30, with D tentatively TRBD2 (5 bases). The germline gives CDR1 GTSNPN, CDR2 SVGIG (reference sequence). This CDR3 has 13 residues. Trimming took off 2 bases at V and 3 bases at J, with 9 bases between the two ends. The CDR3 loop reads CAWSLLATDTQYF. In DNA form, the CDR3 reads TGTGCCTGGAGTCTGCTAGCTACAGATACGCAGTATTTT.

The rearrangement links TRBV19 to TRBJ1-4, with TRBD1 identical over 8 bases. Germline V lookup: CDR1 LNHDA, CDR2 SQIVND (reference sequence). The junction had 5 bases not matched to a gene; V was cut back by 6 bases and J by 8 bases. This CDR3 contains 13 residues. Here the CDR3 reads CASRLQGDEKLFF. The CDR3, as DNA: TGTGCCAGTAGGCTACAGGGGGACGAAAAACTGTTTTTT.

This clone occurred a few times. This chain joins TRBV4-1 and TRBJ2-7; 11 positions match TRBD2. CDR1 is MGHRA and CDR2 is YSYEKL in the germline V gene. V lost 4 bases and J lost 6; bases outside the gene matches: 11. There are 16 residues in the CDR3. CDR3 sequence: CASSRPGTSGTGEQYF. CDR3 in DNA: TGCGCCAGCAGCCGCCCCGGGACTAGCGGAACCGGCGAGCAGTACTTC.

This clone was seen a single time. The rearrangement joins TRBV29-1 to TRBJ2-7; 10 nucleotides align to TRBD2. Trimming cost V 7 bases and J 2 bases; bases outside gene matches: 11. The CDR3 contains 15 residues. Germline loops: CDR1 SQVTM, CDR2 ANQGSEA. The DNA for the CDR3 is TGCAGCGCCCAGATTCTAGCGGGGGCAACCTACGAGCAGTACTTC. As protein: CSAQILAGATYEQYF.

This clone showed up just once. As DNA, the CDR3 is TGTGCCAGCACGAGGGGTTCCGGGGAGCTGTTTTTT. It specifies CASTRGSGELFF. The chain carries TRBV7-9 and TRBJ2-2; D may be TRBD1 or TRBD2 (5 bases each). V was trimmed by 7 bases and J by 6 bases, leaving 9 bases between them. From germline, CDR1 is SEHNR and CDR2 FQNEAQ (reference sequence). The length of the CDR3 is 12 residues.

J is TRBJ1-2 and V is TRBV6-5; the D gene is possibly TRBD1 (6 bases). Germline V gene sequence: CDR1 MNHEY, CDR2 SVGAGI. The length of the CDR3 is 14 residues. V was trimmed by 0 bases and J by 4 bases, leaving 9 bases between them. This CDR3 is CASSYSRDTYGYTF. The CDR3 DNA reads TGTGCCAGCAGTTACTCGAGGGACACCTATGGCTACACCTTC.

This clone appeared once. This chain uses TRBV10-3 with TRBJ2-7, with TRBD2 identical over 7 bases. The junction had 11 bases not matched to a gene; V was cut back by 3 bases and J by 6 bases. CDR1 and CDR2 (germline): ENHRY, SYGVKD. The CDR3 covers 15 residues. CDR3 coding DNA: TGTGCCATCAGTGACCTCGCGGGAGTGGCTCGCGAGCAGTACTTC. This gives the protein CAISDLAGVAREQYF.

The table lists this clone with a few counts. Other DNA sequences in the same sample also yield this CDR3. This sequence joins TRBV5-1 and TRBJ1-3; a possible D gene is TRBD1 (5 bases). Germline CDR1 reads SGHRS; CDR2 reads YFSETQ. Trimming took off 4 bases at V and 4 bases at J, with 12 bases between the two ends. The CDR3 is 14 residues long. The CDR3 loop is CASSHGTDGNTIYF. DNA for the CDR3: TGCGCCAGCAGCCACGGGACCGACGGAAACACCATATATTTT.

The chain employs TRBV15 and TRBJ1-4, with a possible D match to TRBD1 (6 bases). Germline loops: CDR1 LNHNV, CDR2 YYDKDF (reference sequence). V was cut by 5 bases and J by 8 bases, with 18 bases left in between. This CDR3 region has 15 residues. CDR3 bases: TGTGCCACCAGCCGGCGGGCAGGGGCACTCGAAAAACTGTTTTTT. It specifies CATSRRAGALEKLFF.

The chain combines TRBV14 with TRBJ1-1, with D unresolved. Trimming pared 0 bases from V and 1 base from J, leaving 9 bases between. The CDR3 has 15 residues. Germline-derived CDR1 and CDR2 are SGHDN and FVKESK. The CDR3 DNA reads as TGTGCCAGCAGCCAAGAGCGACACCCGAACACTGAAGCTTTCTTT. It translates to CASSQERHPNTEAFF.